The clone carrying this T cell receptor beta chain was counted between two and nine times. This sample is part of a study of blood T cells in healthy people across ages. In germline, CDR1 is SGHRS, CDR2 YFSETQ. V was pared by 4 bases and J by 2 bases, with 9 bases of the junction left unmatched. The CDR3 runs to 17 residues. The second PCR ran about 6 to 11 cycles with a sample-barcoded 5' primer and J-beta primers. TCRdb re-analysed the 5' RACE reads in MiXCR, keeping a single row per CDR3 protein. The profile shows over 700,000 distinct CDR3 sequences, around 25% of them singletons. These records were also assigned to another study, of T cells of mothers and their children.

The chain couples TRBV5-1 to TRBJ2-3, with TRBD2 matching 11 bases. The receptor was derived from a boy aged 5-17 years in good health. Sequencing was carried out using blood. The CDR3 spells CASSLSELAGVTDTQYF. The CDR3 nucleotides are TGCGCCAGCAGCCTCTCCGAACTAGCGGGGGTCACAGATACGCAGTATTTT.